This T cell receptor (beta chain) was profiled in a study of T cells in women clearing cervical HPV infection. Notes on the study in general: Cases carried less TRBV6-7 than controls: roughly 0.12% versus 0.17%.

This CDR3 region has 15 residues. Trimming cost V 0 bases and J 4 bases; bases outside gene matches: 3. Per the germline V gene, CDR1 is SGHRS and CDR2 is YFSETQ. As regards this clone: The target antigen is unknown. The CDR3 end is not reached by the read, which stops 3 residues before it; the germline J gene fills it in.

The data were produced by immunoSEQ multiplex PCR, yet TCRdb's version contains in-frame clones alone and is incomplete. The sample has approximately 31,000 clones, and its top ten clones hold under 7%. This receptor was obtained from a woman between 18 and 70 years old with a cervical HPV16 infection that either progressed to CIN3+ or cleared (not recorded which). V and J are TRBV5-1 and TRBJ2-1, with TRBD2 matching 8 bases. Sequenced input: blood buffy coat. The CDR3 here is CASSLVGGDYNEQFF. The CDR3 bases that were read are TGCGCCAGCAGCTTGGTCGGGGGGGATTACAATGAG.